This T cell receptor beta chain was sequenced for a study of Graves' ophthalmopathy and Graves' hyperthyroidism. Study results and limitations: In predicting ophthalmopathy progression, the model reached 70.59% sensitivity and 72.22% specificity.

In its sample, this clonotype was seen a few times. Its antigen remains unidentified. Researchers took RNA transcripts and amplified TCR beta CDR3 regions from them. An opening RT-PCR round employed HTBI primers and preceded a second-round multiplex PCR. TCRdb re-called the multiplex PCR reads through MiXCR, storing one row per CDR3 protein. The sample records 650,000 to 900,000 distinct CDR3 sequences, roughly 40% being singletons. Trimming took off 8 bases at V and 2 bases at J, with 6 bases between the two ends. The CDR3 loop spans 11 amino acids. From germline, CDR1 is MGHDK and CDR2 SYGVNS. Exclusion applied to patients with other autoimmune diseases, uncontrolled infections, pregnancy or lactation.

The sequence was collected from an adult man with Graves' ophthalmopathy. The sample was peripheral blood. This sequence joins TRBV25-1 and TRBJ1-2; no clear D gene. CDR3 sequence: CASFQNYGYTF. The CDR3 coding sequence is TGTGCCAGCTTTCAGAACTATGGCTACACCTTC.